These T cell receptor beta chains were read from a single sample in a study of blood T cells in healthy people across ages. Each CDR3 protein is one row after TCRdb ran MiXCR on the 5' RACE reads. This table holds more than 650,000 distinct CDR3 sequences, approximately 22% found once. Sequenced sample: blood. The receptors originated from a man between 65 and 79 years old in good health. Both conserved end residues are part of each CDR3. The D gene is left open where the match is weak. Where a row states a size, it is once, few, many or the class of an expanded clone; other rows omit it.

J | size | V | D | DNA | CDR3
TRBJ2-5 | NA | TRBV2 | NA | TGTGCCAGCAGTTCGACCGTAAAGACCCAGTACTTC | CASSSTVKTQYF
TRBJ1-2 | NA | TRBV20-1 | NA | TGCAGTGCTAGGGGGGAGCATAACTATGGCTACACCTTC | CSARGEHNYGYTF
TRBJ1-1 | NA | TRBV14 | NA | TGTGCCAGCAGCCAAGATCTTGGTGAGGGAGGTTCGACTGAAGCTTTCTTT | CASSQDLGEGGSTEAFF
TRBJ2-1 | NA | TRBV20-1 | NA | TGCAGTGCTAGAGGCCCAGCTGGAAATGAGCAGTTCTTC | CSARGPAGNEQFF
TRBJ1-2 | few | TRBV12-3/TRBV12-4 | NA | TGTGCCAGCAGTTTAGGGACGCTGTCCAACTATGGCTACACCTTC | CASSLGTLSNYGYTF
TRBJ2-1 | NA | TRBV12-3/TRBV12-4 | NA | TGTGCCAGCAGCCGACAGGCCTACAATGAGCAGTTCTTC | CASSRQAYNEQFF
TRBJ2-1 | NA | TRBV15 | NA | TGTGCCACCAGCAGAGGTCGAAAGGACTACAATGAGCAGTTCTTC | CATSRGRKDYNEQFF
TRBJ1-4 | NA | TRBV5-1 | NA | TGCGCCAGCAGCACCGGAGGGGGGGGTGATGAAAAACTGTTTTTT | CASSTGGGGDEKLFF
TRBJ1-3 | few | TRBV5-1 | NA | TGCGCCAGCAGCTTGGCCGGAGGTTACTCCTCTGGAAACACCATATATTTT | CASSLAGGYSSGNTIYF
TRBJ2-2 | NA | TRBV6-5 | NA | TGTGCCAGCAGTTACGGACAGAACCTAAACTCGAACACCGGGGAGCTGTTTTTT | CASSYGQNLNSNTGELFF
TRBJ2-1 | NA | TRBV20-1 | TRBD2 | TGCAGTGCTAGAGTTGGCGGGGGGGCGTCCTACAATGAGCAGTTCTTC | CSARVGGGASYNEQFF
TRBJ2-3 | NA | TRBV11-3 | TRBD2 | TGTGCCAGCAGCTCCCGGACTAGCGGGAGTCGGTTTGATACGCAGTATTTT | CASSSRTSGSRFDTQYF
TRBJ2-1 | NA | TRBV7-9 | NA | TGTGCCAGCAGCTGGGAGTATGAGCAGTTCTTC | CASSWEYEQFF
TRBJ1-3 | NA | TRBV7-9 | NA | TGTGCCAGCAGCCGTGCTCAAAACTCTGGAAACACCATATATTTT | CASSRAQNSGNTIYF
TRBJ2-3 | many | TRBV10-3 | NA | TGTGCCATCAGTGATAGATCGCTAGCGGATACGCAGTATTTT | CAISDRSLADTQYF
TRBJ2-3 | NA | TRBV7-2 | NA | TGTGCCAGCAGCTTAGGGGGGACTGTCGGGTTGGATACGCAGTATTTT | CASSLGGTVGLDTQYF
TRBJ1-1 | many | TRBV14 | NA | TGTGCCAGCAGCTCATACAGGGCAGCCGAAGCTTTCTTT | CASSSYRAAEAFF
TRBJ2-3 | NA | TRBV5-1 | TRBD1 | TGCGCCAGCAGCTTGGATGGACAGGGGTTTGGTCGGACAGATACGCAGTATTTT | CASSLDGQGFGRTDTQYF
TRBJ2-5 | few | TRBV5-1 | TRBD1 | TGCGCCAGCAGCCTGGCGGGACAGGTGGAAGAGACCCAGTACTTC | CASSLAGQVEETQYF
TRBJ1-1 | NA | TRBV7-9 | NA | TGTGCCAGCAGCTTATCCGTGGTTGGGGGAAACACTGAAGCTTTCTTT | CASSLSVVGGNTEAFF
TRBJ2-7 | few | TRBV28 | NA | TGTGCCAGCTACAGCCCCACCTACGAGCAGTACTTC | CASYSPTYEQYF
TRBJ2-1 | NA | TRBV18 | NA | TGTACCAGCTCACCCGGAGCTGTCCCAAACAATGAGCAGTTCTTC | CTSSPGAVPNNEQFF
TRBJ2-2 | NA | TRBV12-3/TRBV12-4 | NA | TGTGCCAGCAGTTTAGAGTCCGGGGGCACCGGGGAGCTGTTTTTT | CASSLESGGTGELFF
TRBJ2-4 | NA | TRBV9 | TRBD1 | TGTGCCAGCAGCCCCCGACAGGGGACCAAAAACATTCAGTACTTC | CASSPRQGTKNIQYF
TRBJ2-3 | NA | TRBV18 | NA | TGTGCCAGCCAGAGGGCTGATAGCACAGATACGCAGTATTTT | CASQRADSTDTQYF
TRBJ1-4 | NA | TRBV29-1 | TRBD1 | TGCAGCGTTGCAGGGGGAACTAATGAAAAACTGTTTTTT | CSVAGGTNEKLFF
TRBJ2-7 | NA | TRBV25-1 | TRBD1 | TGTGCCAGCAGGGAGACCGGGACAGGGACTGGCGAGCAGTACTTC | CASRETGTGTGEQYF
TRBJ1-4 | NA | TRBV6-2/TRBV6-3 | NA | TGTGCCAGCGGGACTCAAACTCCAAATGAAAAACTGTTTTTT | CASGTQTPNEKLFF
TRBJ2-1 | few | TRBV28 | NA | TGTGCCAGCAGTGGGGGGCTGCTGAAGCGGAGCTACAATGAGCAGTTCTTC | CASSGGLLKRSYNEQFF
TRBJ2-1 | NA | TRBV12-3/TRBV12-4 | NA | TGTGCCAGCAGTTTAAGGTCCCAGCAGCGCACCTCCTACAATGAGCAGTTCTTC | CASSLRSQQRTSYNEQFF
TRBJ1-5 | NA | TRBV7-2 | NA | TGTGCCAGCAGCCCAGGGGCTAGTCGTAATCAGCCCCAGCATTTT | CASSPGASRNQPQHF
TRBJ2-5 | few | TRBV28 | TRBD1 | TGTGCCAGCAGTTTATGGAACAGGGGGCTCCCAGAGACCCAGTACTTC | CASSLWNRGLPETQYF
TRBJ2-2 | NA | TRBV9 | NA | TGTGCCAGCAGTGACCCCGGGGGCCCCGAGACCGGGGAGCTGTTTTTT | CASSDPGGPETGELFF
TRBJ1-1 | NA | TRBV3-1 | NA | TGTGCCAGCAGTCATACCCGGATGAACACTGAAGCTTTCTTT | CASSHTRMNTEAFF
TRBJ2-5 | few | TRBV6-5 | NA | TGTGCCAGCAGTTACTCGTACCCAATAGAGACCCAGTACTTC | CASSYSYPIETQYF
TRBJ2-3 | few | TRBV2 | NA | TGTGCCAGCAACTACGTTTTAGGAGATACGCAGTATTTT | CASNYVLGDTQYF
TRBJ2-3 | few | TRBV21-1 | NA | TGTGCCAGCAGCAAGGCGGATACTAGCGGGGGGGCCAGGAATAGCACAGATACGCAGTATTTT | CASSKADTSGGARNSTDTQYF
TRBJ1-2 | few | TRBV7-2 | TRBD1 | TGTGCCAGCAGCCCACGACAGGGGATGTATGGCTACACCTTC | CASSPRQGMYGYTF
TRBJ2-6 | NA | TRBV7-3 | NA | TGTGCCAGCAGCCCATATCCGACAGGATTCCTCTCGAAGGGCTCTGGGGCCAACGTCCTGACTTTC | CASSPYPTGFLSKGSGANVLTF
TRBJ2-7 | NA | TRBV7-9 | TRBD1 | TGTGCCAGCAGCGGAATGACAGGGTTAAAGGCCCACGAGCAGTACTTC | CASSGMTGLKAHEQYF
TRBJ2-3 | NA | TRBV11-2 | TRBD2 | TGTGCCAGCAGCCCACGGGGGGGGCACTTTAGCACAGATACGCAGTATTTT | CASSPRGGHFSTDTQYF
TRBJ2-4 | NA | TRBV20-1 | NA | TGCAGTGCAGAGCACAGGGTGGCCAAAAACATTCAGTACTTC | CSAEHRVAKNIQYF
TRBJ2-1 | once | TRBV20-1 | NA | TGCAGTGCTAGCCAAATTAACAATGAGCAGTTCTTC | CSASQINNEQFF